This TCR beta chain was identified during a study of graft-versus-host responses after intestinal transplantation. As for the study in general: Every transplant recipient was induced with anti-thymocyte globulin, then maintained on tacrolimus and steroids for two to four years.

In the case of this clone: Its antigen is unidentified.

Sequencing was performed with immunoSEQ multiplex PCR; in TCRdb, only in-frame clones are kept and a portion is missing. Found here are some 25,000 clones, over 90% of them singletons; the top ten hold just under 2%. Regarding the study as a whole: Graft-donor T cell macrochimerism in patients accompanied high graft-versus-host to host-versus-graft clonal ratios in allografts. Circulating GvH clones peaking coincided with falling HvG clones soon after transplant. GvH clones occurred in recipient marrow; some first appeared in ileum or blood.

The sequence was collected from a human patient who received an intestinal transplant, so some T cells may come from the graft donor. The specimen was PBMCs, collected around 40 days after intestinal transplant.

The CDR3 bases are TGTGCCAGTAGTATAACGGCGTCCTACGAGCAGTACTTC. Amino acids: CASSITASYEQYF. The J gene is TRBJ2-7, the V gene TRBV19; no clear D. CDR3 length equals 13 residues. Germline loops: CDR1 LNHDA, CDR2 SQIVND (reference sequence). The ends were cut back, 2 bases at V and 1 base at J, with 6 bases in the middle.